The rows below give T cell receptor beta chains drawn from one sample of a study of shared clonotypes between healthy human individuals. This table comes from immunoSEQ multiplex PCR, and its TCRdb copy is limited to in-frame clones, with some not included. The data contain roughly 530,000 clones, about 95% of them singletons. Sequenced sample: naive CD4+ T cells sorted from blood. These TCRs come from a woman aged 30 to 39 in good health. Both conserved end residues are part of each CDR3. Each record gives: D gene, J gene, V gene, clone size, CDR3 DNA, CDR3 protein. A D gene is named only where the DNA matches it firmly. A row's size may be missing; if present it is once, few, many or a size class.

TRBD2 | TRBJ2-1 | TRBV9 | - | TGTGCCAGCAGCGCCCCGGGACTAGCCGACTACAATGAGCAGTTCTTC | CASSAPGLADYNEQFF
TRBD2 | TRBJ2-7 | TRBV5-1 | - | TGCGCCAGCAGCTGGGGACTAGCGGGAGGGACGTACGAGCAGTACTTC | CASSWGLAGGTYEQYF
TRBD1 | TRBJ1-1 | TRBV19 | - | TGTGCCAGTAAAATCCTGGGACAGCAGAACACTGAAGCTTTCTTT | CASKILGQQNTEAFF
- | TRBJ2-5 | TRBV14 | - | TGTGCCAGCAGCCAACAGACTAGGGAGACCCAGTACTTC | CASSQQTRETQYF
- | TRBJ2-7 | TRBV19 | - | TGTGCCAGTAGTATGGTAGCGGTTGGGTCCTACGAGCAGTACTTC | CASSMVAVGSYEQYF
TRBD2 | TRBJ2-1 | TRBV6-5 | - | TGTGCCAGCAGTTACGAGGGCGGGAGAGCCAATGAGCAGTTCTTC | CASSYEGGRANEQFF
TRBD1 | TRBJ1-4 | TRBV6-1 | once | TGTGCCAGCTCCAGGGACAGGGCGACTGAAAAACTGTTTTTT | CASSRDRATEKLFF
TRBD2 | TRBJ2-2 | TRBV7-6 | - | TGTGCCAGCAGCTTAGAGCGGACTAGCGGGGGTACCACCGGGGAGCTGTTTTTT | CASSLERTSGGTTGELFF
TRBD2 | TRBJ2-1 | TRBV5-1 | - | TGCGCCAGCAGCTCTTCCGGGACTAGCGGGTCAAATGAGCAGTTCTTC | CASSSSGTSGSNEQFF
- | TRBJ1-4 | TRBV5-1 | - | TGCGCCAGCAGCTTGGTCCCAGGACCTGAAAAACTGTTTTTT | CASSLVPGPEKLFF
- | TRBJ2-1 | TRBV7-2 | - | TGTGCCAGCAGCTCAAGGGGTGGCCTGGGGTACAATGAGCAGTTCTTC | CASSSRGGLGYNEQFF
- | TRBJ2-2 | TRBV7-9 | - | TGTGCCAGCAGCACCCTGAAGGGGCGAAACACCGGGGAGCTGTTTTTT | CASSTLKGRNTGELFF
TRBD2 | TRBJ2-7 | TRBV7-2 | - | TGTGCCAGCATCCGTTCTAGCGGAGTCCTCTACGAGCAGTACTTC | CASIRSSGVLYEQYF
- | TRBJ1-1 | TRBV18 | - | TGTGCCAGCTCACGGGGACCGATGAACACTGAAGCTTTCTTT | CASSRGPMNTEAFF
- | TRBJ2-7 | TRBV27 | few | TGTGCCAGCAGTACACAGGCTACCCAGCAGTACTTC | CASSTQATQQYF
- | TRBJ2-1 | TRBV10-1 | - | TGCGCCAGCAGTGAGTCGGGCATTAACAATGAGCAGTTCTTC | CASSESGINNEQFF
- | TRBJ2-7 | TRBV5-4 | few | TGTGCCAGCAGCTTGGATGGGAGATCTGGCGAGCAGTACTTC | CASSLDGRSGEQYF
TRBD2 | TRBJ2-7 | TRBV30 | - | TGTGCCTGGAAGCATAAACCGGGACTACCCTACGAGCAGTACTTC | CAWKHKPGLPYEQYF
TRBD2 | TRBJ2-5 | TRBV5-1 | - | TGCGCCAGCAGCTTGGTTCTAGCGGGGGGCCAAGAGACCCAGTACTTC | CASSLVLAGGQETQYF
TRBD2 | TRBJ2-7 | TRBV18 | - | TGTGCCAGCTCAACAACTAGCGGGAGGGCCGTCCCGCAGGAGCAGTACTTC | CASSTTSGRAVPQEQYF
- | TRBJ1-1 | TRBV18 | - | TGTGCCAGCTCACCCCCTCTAACTGAAGCTTTCTTT | CASSPPLTEAFF
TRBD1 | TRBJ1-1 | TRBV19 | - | TGTGCCAGCTCCGGACAGGGCACGGGACGGGCTGAAGCTTTCTTT | CASSGQGTGRAEAFF
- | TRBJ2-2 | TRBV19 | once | TGTGCCAGTAGTATGCAGCGGATAGACAACACCGGGGAGCTGTTTTTT | CASSMQRIDNTGELFF
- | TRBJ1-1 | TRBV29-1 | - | TGCAGCGTTGGGGAGGGGGTGAACACTGAAGCTTTCTTT | CSVGEGVNTEAFF
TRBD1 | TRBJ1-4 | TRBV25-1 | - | TGTGCCAGCACGGCCAGACAGGGTGAAAAACTGTTTTTT | CASTARQGEKLFF
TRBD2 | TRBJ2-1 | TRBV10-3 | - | TGTGCCTCTCAAGGACTAGCGGAGTACAATGAGCAGTTCTTC | CASQGLAEYNEQFF
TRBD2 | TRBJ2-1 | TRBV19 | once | TGTGCCAGTAGTGCCATGCAAGGGCCGGGACTAGCAGTTGAGCAGTTCTTC | CASSAMQGPGLAVEQFF
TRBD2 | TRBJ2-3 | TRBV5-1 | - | TGCGCCAGCAGCTTAGGCGGGAGAGTAGCAGATACGCAGTATTTT | CASSLGGRVADTQYF
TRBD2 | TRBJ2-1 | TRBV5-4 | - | TGTGCCAGCATCCTGAGTGGTAGCGGGTACAATGAGCAGTTCTTC | CASILSGSGYNEQFF
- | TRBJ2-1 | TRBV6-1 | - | TGTGCCAGCAGTGACCGCCGGGTACTCAACAATGAGCAGTTCTTC | CASSDRRVLNNEQFF
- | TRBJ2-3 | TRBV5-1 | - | TGCGCCAGCAGCTTAGGCACTCGAACCACAGATACGCAGTATTTT | CASSLGTRTTDTQYF
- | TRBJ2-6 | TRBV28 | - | TGTGCCAGCGTCCGTGCGGGCTTCTCTGGGGCCAACGTCCTGACTTTC | CASVRAGFSGANVLTF
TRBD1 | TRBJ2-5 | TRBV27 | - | TGTGCCAGCAGTAAAAGATCGGGACAGGGCCAAGAGACCCAGTACTTC | CASSKRSGQGQETQYF
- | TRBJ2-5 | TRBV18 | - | TGTGCCAGCTCACCGAGGACTTTGGGAGAGACCCAGTACTTC | CASSPRTLGETQYF
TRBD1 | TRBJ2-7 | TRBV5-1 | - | TGCGCCAGCAGCCGCCCGACAGGGGACGAGCAGTACTTC | CASSRPTGDEQYF
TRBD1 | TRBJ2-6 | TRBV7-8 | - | TGTGCCAGCAGCCGCAGGGGGAAACCCTCTGGGGCCAACGTCCTGACTTTC | CASSRRGKPSGANVLTF
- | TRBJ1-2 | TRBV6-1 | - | TGTGCCAGCAGCCTTGGCTATGGCTACACCTTC | CASSLGYGYTF
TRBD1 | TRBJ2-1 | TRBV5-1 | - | TGCGCCAGCAGCTGGGACAGCCAAATTCAGTTCTTC | CASSWDSQIQFF
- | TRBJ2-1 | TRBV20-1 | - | TGCAGTGCTAGTAACGGGATTGAGCAGTTCTTC | CSASNGIEQFF
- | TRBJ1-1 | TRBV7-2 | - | TGTGCCAGCAGCCCCAAAGCAGTAATGAACACTGAAGCTTTCTTT | CASSPKAVMNTEAFF
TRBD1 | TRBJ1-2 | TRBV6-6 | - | TGTGCCAGCAGAGCGAGGGACAGGGGAGCTAACTATGGCTACACCTTC | CASRARDRGANYGYTF
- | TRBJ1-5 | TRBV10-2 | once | TGCGCCAGCAGTGAGAGTGCAGGGGATCAGCCCCAGCATTTT | CASSESAGDQPQHF
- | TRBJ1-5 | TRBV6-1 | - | TGTGCCAGCAGTGATCAGGGGCTAGGCAATCAGCCCCAGCATTTT | CASSDQGLGNQPQHF
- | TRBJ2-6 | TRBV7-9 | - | TGTGCCAGCAGCCCATCCCCCGGGGCCAACGTCCTGACTTTC | CASSPSPGANVLTF
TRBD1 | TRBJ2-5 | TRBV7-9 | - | TGTGCCAGCAGCTCGACAGGGTATGAGGAGACCCAGTACTTC | CASSSTGYEETQYF
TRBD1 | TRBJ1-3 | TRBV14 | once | TGTGCCAGCAACACAGGGGTCGGAAACACCATATATTTT | CASNTGVGNTIYF